This T cell receptor (beta chain) is from a study of blood T cell repertoires in COVID-19. Whole-study context: T cells, B-cell-depleted T cells, or PBMCs supplied cDNA or gDNA.

The CDR3 spans 11 residues. Trimming took 6 bases from V and 0 from J, leaving 5 bases between them. Germline CDR1 SQVTM, CDR2 ANQGSEA. Patients at the Seattle site were enrolled during active infection and followed longitudinally. Authors' processing steps: Reference gene primer amplification gave nucleated cell count estimates. Profiling relied on immunoSEQ multiplex PCR, and the TCRdb table lists in-frame clones only, not all of them. V, J and clone size were drawn from that table, and D and trimming were deduced from the DNA. This repertoire shows under 200,000 clones, about 88% found once; its top ten account for roughly 0.57%.

The clonotype was recovered from a man aged 55 to 70 with COVID-19, enrolled during active disease. The rearrangement uses TRBV29-1 and TRBJ1-2, with D hard to call. Source material: peripheral blood. CDR3 amino acids: CSVEANYGYTF. The CDR3 DNA sequence: TGCAGCGTGGAGGCTAACTATGGCTACACCTTC.